These T cell receptor beta chains were read from a single sample in a study of OX40 agonist ivuxolimab in advanced cancers. Only in-frame clones appear in the TCRdb table, and some are missing; sequencing was by immunoSEQ multiplex PCR. Of about 77,000 clones in the sample, approximately 85% were seen once. Sequenced here: CD4+ or CD8+ T cells sorted from blood, sampled in a trial of the OX40 agonist ivuxolimab. All receptors come from an adult with an advanced solid tumor such as melanoma, head and neck, liver or kidney cancer. The CDR3 runs from the conserved cysteine through the conserved F or W. Fields, in order: V gene, D gene, J gene, clone size, CDR3 protein, CDR3 DNA. The D gene is left open where the match is weak. Some rows mark clone size as missing; the rest say once, few, many or name a class of expanded clone.

TRBV19	TRBD2	TRBJ2-3	NA	CASSIGSLAGRTDTQYF	TGTGCCAGTAGTATAGGCTCACTAGCGGGGAGGACAGATACGCAGTATTTT
TRBV28	NA	TRBJ2-2	NA	CASSLSMGASTGELFF	TGTGCCAGCAGTTTATCGATGGGGGCTAGCACCGGGGAGCTGTTTTTT
TRBV19	TRBD1	TRBJ2-1	NA	CASSKAGGISDNEQFF	TGTGCCAGTAGTAAGGCAGGGGGTATATCCGACAATGAGCAGTTCTTC
TRBV6-1	NA	TRBJ2-7	once	CASSYHNEQYF	TGTGCCAGCAGTTACCATAACGAGCAGTACTTC
TRBV6-5	NA	TRBJ1-6	NA	CASRDGVNSPLHF	TGTGCCTCCCGGGACGGTGTGAATTCACCCCTCCACTTT
TRBV30	NA	TRBJ1-2	few	CAPTGDYGYTF	TGTGCCCCGACGGGGGACTATGGCTACACCTTC
TRBV12-5	TRBD1	TRBJ1-1	once	CASGLDRGGTEAFF	TGTGCTAGTGGTTTGGACAGGGGAGGCACTGAAGCTTTCTTT
TRBV6-5	NA	TRBJ1-2	NA	CASSPRDGYTF	TGTGCCAGCAGCCCAAGAGACGGCTACACCTTC
TRBV19	NA	TRBJ1-2	NA	CATSYGPGNYGYTF	TGTGCCACCTCCTATGGCCCCGGGAACTATGGCTACACCTTC
TRBV6-1	NA	TRBJ1-1	NA	CASSTRFTRGSFF	TGTGCCAGCAGTACCCGGTTCACCCGTGGGTCTTTCTTT
TRBV7-2	TRBD2	TRBJ2-1	NA	CASSFPASGGADNEQFF	TGTGCCAGCAGCTTCCCGGCGAGCGGGGGGGCCGACAATGAGCAGTTCTTC
TRBV5-1	TRBD1	TRBJ2-1	NA	CASSLDGTESHEQFF	TGCGCCAGCAGCTTGGACGGGACAGAATCCCATGAGCAGTTCTTC